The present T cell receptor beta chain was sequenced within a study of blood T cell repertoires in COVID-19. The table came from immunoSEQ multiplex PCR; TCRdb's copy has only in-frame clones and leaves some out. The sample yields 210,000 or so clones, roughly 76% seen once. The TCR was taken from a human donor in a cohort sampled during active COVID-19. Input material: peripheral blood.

The CDR3, as DNA: TGTGCCAGCAAGGCCCGGGGAGGAGCTAATTCACCCCTCCACTTT. The encoded protein is CASKARGGANSPLHF. V is TRBV2 and J is TRBJ1-6; D is unresolved. The CDR3 runs 15 residues. Germline loops: CDR1 SNHLY, CDR2 FYNNEI. Trimming cost V 7 bases and J 6 bases, with 16 bases left between them.